A single sample gave rise to the 21 T cell receptor beta chains below, sequenced in a study of T-cell reconstitution after alpha-beta-depleted transplantation in children (dated by TCRdb to 2015 to 2016). The protocol used for the library was PCR. The sequencer listed for this sample is Illumina HiSeq 2500. Molecular barcoding was employed in the preparation of TCR libraries, with unique molecular identifiers being used to normalize TCRbeta repertoire quantification. TCRdb cleaned the public reads at Q25 with fastp, built clones with MiXCR and kept in-frame beta chains. Rows are combined by CDR3 protein, so each entry shows the most common genes and DNA. The sample profile shows some 350,000 distinct CDR3 sequences; around a tenth of them were found once. In total, the top ten clones hold around 2.4% of the sample. The sequencing used PBMCs from the stem cell graft donor, collected from the stem cell graft. These receptors were collected from a human donor who donated a stem cell graft to a child with acute lymphoblastic leukemia.

The sample holds a few counts of this clonotype. This rearrangement joins TRBV5-1 to TRBJ2-7; D tentatively reads TRBD1 or TRBD2 (5 bases each). The V end lost 5 bases, the J end lost 3 bases, and 12 bases lay between the germline ends. CDR1 is SGHRS, CDR2 YFSETQ, per germline. This CDR3 is built from 13 residues. CDR3 nucleotide sequence: TGCGCCAGCAGATCCGGGACCCTCTACGAGCAGTACTTC. Protein sequence: CASRSGTLYEQYF. Full variable domain (remainder filled in from reference TRBV5-1 and TRBJ2-7): KAGVTQTPRYLIKTRGQQVTLSCSPISGHRSVSWYQQTPGQGLQFLFEYFSETQRNKGNFPGRFSGRQFSNSRSEMNVSTLELGDSALYLCASRSGTLYEQYFGPGTRLTVT.

The chain combines TRBV20-1 with TRBJ2-1, with 10 bases lining up with TRBD2. This CDR3 has 15 residues. V lost 6 bases and J lost 7; bases outside the gene matches: 12. Germline CDR1 DFQATT, CDR2 SNEGSKA (reference sequence). The CDR3 sequence: CSAPRPAGGANEQFF. The CDR3, as DNA: TGCAGTGCCCCGCGGCCAGCGGGAGGGGCGAATGAGCAGTTCTTC.

This clonotype was observed at least ten times. The V gene is TRBV4-1, the J gene TRBJ2-7; D call uncertain. This CDR3 has 13 amino acids. The V and J ends lost 1 base and 5 bases respectively, with 9 bases between them. From germline, CDR1 is MGHRA and CDR2 YSYEKL. CDR3 amino acids: CASSQVRENEQYF. CDR3 sequence (DNA): TGCGCCAGCAGCCAAGTAAGGGAAAACGAGCAGTACTTC.

The V call is TRBV4-1, the J call TRBJ2-1, with 15 bases that match TRBD2. Germline V gives CDR1 MGHRA, CDR2 YSYEKL. V lost 4 bases and J lost 6; bases outside the gene matches: 4. The CDR3 is 16 amino acids. CDR3 sequence (DNA): TGCGCCAGCAGCCCGCGGACTAGCGGGAGGGTCAATGAGCAGTTCTTC. It yields the protein CASSPRTSGRVNEQFF.

This clonotype was seen ten or more times. V gene TRBV7-8 combines with J gene TRBJ2-7; no reliable D call. The CDR3 sequence is 17 residues long. The germline V gene has CDR1 SGHVS and CDR2 FQNEAQ. V was pared by 4 bases and J by 3 bases, with 22 bases between. CDR3: CASSSSSRTLIIYEQYF. The CDR3 DNA sequence: TGTGCCAGCAGCTCATCATCCAGGACCCTGATCATCTACGAGCAGTACTTC.

This clonotype has a handful of counts. In nucleotides, the CDR3 is TGTGCCAGTAGAGGGACGGGACCGGGGGCTGAAGCTTTCTTT. Translation gives CASRGTGPGAEAFF. The rearrangement links TRBV19 to TRBJ1-1, with a tentative D call TRBD1 (5 bases). Looked up from germline, CDR1 is LNHDA and CDR2 is SQIVND (reference sequence). The V end was cut by 6 bases, the J end by 6 bases, with 17 bases between. The CDR3 sequence is 14 residues long.

CDR3 in amino acids: CASSPWGDSGNEQFF. DNA of the CDR3: TGTGCCAGCAGTCCATGGGGGGACTCTGGGAATGAGCAGTTCTTC. V gene TRBV27 combines with J gene TRBJ2-1; perhaps TRBD2 as D (6 bases). From germline, CDR1 is MNHEY and CDR2 SMNVEV (reference sequence). The CDR3 sequence is 15 residues long. The V and J ends lost 5 bases and 7 bases respectively, with 18 bases between them.

This clonotype was seen more than once but under ten times. The chain recombines TRBV7-3 with TRBJ1-1; D is unclear. The CDR3 contains 13 residues. Trimming stripped 5 bases from V and 8 bases from J, with 15 bases between. Looked up from germline, CDR1 is SGHTA and CDR2 is FQGTGA. The CDR3, as DNA: TGTGCCAGCAGCCATCCCTCCACGGGGGAAGCTTTCTTT. It specifies CASSHPSTGEAFF.

The chain has TRBV6-1 and TRBJ1-2, with D maybe TRBD1 (5 bases). The CDR3 is 13 amino acids. V was cut by 6 bases and J by 5 bases, with 13 bases left in between. Germline V gene sequence: CDR1 MNHNS, CDR2 SASEGT. In nucleotides, the CDR3 is TGTGCCAGCAGCAAAGACAGACGTTATGGCTACACCTTC. Translating gives CASSKDRRYGYTF.

This clonotype was counted at least ten times. The J gene is TRBJ2-1, the V gene TRBV4-1, with D tentatively TRBD1 (6 bases). CDR3 size: 15 residues. Looked up from germline, CDR1 is MGHRA and CDR2 is YSYEKL. The V and J ends lost 1 base and 5 bases respectively, with 12 bases between them. The CDR3 nucleotides are TGCGCCAGCAGCCAAGTCCCAGGGGCGGACAATGAGCAGTTCTTC. Translated, it gives CASSQVPGADNEQFF.

This chain joins TRBV5-1 and TRBJ2-1; 15 bases are a match to TRBD2. Germline assignment: CDR1 SGHRS and CDR2 YFSETQ. Losses at the gene ends were 6 bases for V and 5 bases for J; bases not matched to a gene: 15. The CDR3 loop spans 19 amino acids. CDR3 nucleotide sequence: TGCGCCAGCACAATCTACGACGGACTAGCGGGAGGGCCAGACAATGAGCAGTTCTTC. This sequence encodes CASTIYDGLAGGPDNEQFF.

This clonotype was seen more than once but under ten times. The chain joins TRBV7-6 to TRBJ2-2, with D possibly being TRBD1 (6 bases). CDR3 size: 18 residues. Per germline, CDR1 SGHVS and CDR2 FNYEAQ. V was clipped by 4 bases and J by 0 bases, with 18 bases between them. The CDR3 nucleotides read TGTGCCAGCAGCTCAGCCCCTCCGGGACAAGCGAACACCGGGGAGCTGTTTTTT. This sequence encodes CASSSAPPGQANTGELFF.

This clonotype was observed at least ten times. This chain uses TRBV29-1 with TRBJ2-1; a possible D gene is TRBD1 (6 bases). V gave up 7 bases and J gave up 5 bases, with 9 bases separating them. Per germline, CDR1 SQVTM and CDR2 ANQGSEA. This CDR3 comprises 11 residues. CDR3 sequence (DNA): TGCAGCGGGGACACCGACAATGAGCAGTTCTTC. Translation: CSGDTDNEQFF.

This chain connects TRBV4-2 to TRBJ2-7; D unclear. Trimming pared 1 base from V and 2 bases from J, leaving 12 bases between. CDR3 length: 15 residues. Germline V gene sequence: CDR1 LGHNA, CDR2 YNFKEQ. The CDR3 DNA reads as TGTGCCAGCAGCCAAGTTGTACTCGCGACCTACGAGCAGTACTTC. This translates into CASSQVVLATYEQYF.

V gene TRBV7-8 combines with J gene TRBJ1-1, with D tentatively TRBD1 (6 bases). Trimming pared 0 bases from V and 0 bases from J, leaving 11 bases between. Germline V gene sequence: CDR1 SGHVS, CDR2 FQNEAQ. This CDR3 spans 16 amino acids. CDR3 DNA: TGTGCCAGCAGCTTAGCGACGGGACAACTGAACACTGAAGCTTTCTTT. Translated, it gives CASSLATGQLNTEAFF.

Many counts were recorded for this clonotype. V usage is TRBV11-2 and J usage is TRBJ2-2; 13 nucleotides agree with TRBD2. The junction had 12 bases not matched to a gene; V was cut back by 6 bases and J by 5 bases. Per the germline V gene, CDR1 is SGHAT and CDR2 is FQNNGV. This CDR3 spans 18 amino acids. DNA of the CDR3: TGTGCCAGCAGTCCGGGACTAGCGGGAACAAGGGGGACCGGGGAGCTGTTTTTT. It translates to CASSPGLAGTRGTGELFF.

Regarding this clonotype: An end of the junction differs from the germline gene, which may be a read error. This chain links TRBV7-2 with TRBJ2-7, with D tentatively TRBD1 (6 bases). The CDR3 is made up of 15 amino acids. The germline CDR1 and CDR2 sequences are SGHTA and FQGNSA. CDR3 sequence (DNA): TGTGCCAGCTCCCAATCGACTTCACAGGGCTACGCGCAGTACTTC. Translated: CASSQSTSQGYAQYF.

This clonotype was picked up a small number of times. This sequence joins TRBV3-1 and TRBJ2-7; D perhaps matches TRBD2 (6 bases). With 4 bases removed from V and 5 bases from J, the gap between germline ends came to 15 bases. Germline V CDR1 and CDR2: LGHDT, YNNKEL (reference sequence). This CDR3 is built from 14 residues. CDR3 sequence (DNA): TGTGCCAGCAGCCCCGGGAGTTTCGCCCACGAGCAGTACTTC. Translated, it gives CASSPGSFAHEQYF.

Ten or more counts support this clonotype. The V and J genes are TRBV25-1 and TRBJ2-7; 9 bases agree with TRBD1. Trimming at V came to 6 bases and at J to 3 bases, leaving 0 bases not matched to a gene. The CDR3 covers 12 residues. Germline CDR1 and CDR2: MGHDK and SYGVNS. CDR3 coding DNA: TGTGCCAGCAGGACAGGGGGCTACGAGCAGTACTTC. This gives the protein CASRTGGYEQYF.

The gene calls are TRBV3-1 and TRBJ1-4; D remains unclear. The CDR3 runs 15 residues. The V gene lost 4 bases and the J gene lost 0 bases, with 9 bases spanning the gap. Germline V gives CDR1 LGHDT, CDR2 YNNKEL (reference sequence). The CDR3 loop is CASSPEYATNEKLFF. CDR3 coding DNA: TGTGCCAGCAGCCCTGAGTATGCAACTAATGAAAAACTGTTTTTT.

The V call is TRBV5-1, the J call TRBJ1-1, with a tentative D call TRBD1 (6 bases). Trimming shortened V by 4 bases and J by 1 base, and 14 bases separated the two germline ends. From germline, CDR1 is SGHRS and CDR2 YFSETQ. This CDR3 spans 15 amino acids. The CDR3 here is CASSPLGGQNTEAFF. In DNA, the CDR3 is TGCGCCAGCAGCCCCCTCGGGGGGCAGAACACTGAAGCTTTCTTT.